The sequence of this T cell receptor beta chain was determined in a study of Ad26.COV2.S vaccination and SARS-CoV-2 variants. Study context: Ad26.COV2.S given intramuscularly, once or twice 56 days apart.

Germline CDR1 and CDR2: MNHEY and SMNVEV (reference sequence). This CDR3 has 12 residues. Trimming removed 3 bases from V and 4 bases from J, with 6 bases in between. A remark on this clone: This CDR3 is also generated by other DNA sequences in the sample.

Treatment specified: some 19 received Ad26.COV2.S at low or high dose, single or two shots; 5 received placebo; per-sample allocation not given. Samples analyzed were those drawn on day 63 after the first vaccine or placebo injection. At a Boston site, the person donating was an adult of 18-55 years. Profiling relied on immunoSEQ multiplex PCR, and the TCRdb table lists in-frame clones only, not all of them. The sample holds more than 300,000 clones, about 87% seen once. The TCR was taken from a person between 18 and 65 years old who received the Ad26.COV2.S COVID-19 vaccine or a placebo. The rearrangement uses TRBV27 and TRBJ1-1; D is unclear. The sample here was peripheral blood, taken in a trial of Ad26.COV2.S vaccine versus placebo. CDR3 region: CASSFLGTEAFF. CDR3 nucleotide sequence: TGTGCCAGCAGTTTTCTGGGCACTGAAGCTTTCTTT.